Many counts were recorded for the clone carrying this T cell receptor (beta chain). Antigen specificity is unknown. This specimen comes from a study of T cells in Graves' hyperthyroidism and ophthalmopathy. Study-level results: Appearing also in blood were most of the thyroid clonotypes expanded above 0.001. A model using 13 V-J features told ophthalmopathy apart from stable hyperthyroidism.

The CDR3 has 13 residues. Deletions cut 6 bases from V and 7 bases from J, with 19 bases between. Per germline, CDR1 DFQATT and CDR2 SNEGSKA (reference sequence). Amplification of TCR beta CDR3 regions used RNA as the template. Primed by the HTBI set, a first-round RT-PCR was run on the TCR CDR3. TCRdb redid the calling of the multiplex PCR reads with MiXCR, one entry per CDR3 protein. Here the sample spans a few hundred thousand distinct CDR3 sequences, roughly 15% being singletons. Inclusion characteristics of ophthalmopathy patients comprised a Clinical Activity Score of at least 3, a NOSPECS grade of at least 4, and duration under 3 months. Diagnosing involved the use of clinical symptoms, serum thyroxine and TRAb, thyroid ultrasound and orbital computed tomography.

The source of this sequence is a woman aged 40 to 50 with Graves' ophthalmopathy. The chain employs TRBV20-1 and TRBJ2-7; D unresolved. The sample taken for sequencing was blood. The CDR3 protein is CSALSIPQMEQYF. The CDR3 bases are TGCAGTGCGCTATCCATACCACAGATGGAGCAGTACTTC.